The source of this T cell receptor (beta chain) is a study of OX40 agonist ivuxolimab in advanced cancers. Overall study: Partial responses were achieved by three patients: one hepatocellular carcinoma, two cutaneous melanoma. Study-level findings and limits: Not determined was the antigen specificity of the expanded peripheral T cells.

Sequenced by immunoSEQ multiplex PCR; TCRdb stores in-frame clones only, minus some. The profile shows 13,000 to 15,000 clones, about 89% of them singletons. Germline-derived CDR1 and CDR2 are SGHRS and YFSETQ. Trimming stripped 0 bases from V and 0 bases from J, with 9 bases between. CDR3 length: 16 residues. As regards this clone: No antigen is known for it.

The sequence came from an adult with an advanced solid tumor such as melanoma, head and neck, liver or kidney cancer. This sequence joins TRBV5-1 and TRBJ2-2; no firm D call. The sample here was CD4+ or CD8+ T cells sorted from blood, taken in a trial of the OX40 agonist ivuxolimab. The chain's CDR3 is CASSLDPLTNTGELFF. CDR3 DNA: TGCGCCAGCAGCTTGGATCCTCTAACGAACACCGGGGAGCTGTTTTTT.